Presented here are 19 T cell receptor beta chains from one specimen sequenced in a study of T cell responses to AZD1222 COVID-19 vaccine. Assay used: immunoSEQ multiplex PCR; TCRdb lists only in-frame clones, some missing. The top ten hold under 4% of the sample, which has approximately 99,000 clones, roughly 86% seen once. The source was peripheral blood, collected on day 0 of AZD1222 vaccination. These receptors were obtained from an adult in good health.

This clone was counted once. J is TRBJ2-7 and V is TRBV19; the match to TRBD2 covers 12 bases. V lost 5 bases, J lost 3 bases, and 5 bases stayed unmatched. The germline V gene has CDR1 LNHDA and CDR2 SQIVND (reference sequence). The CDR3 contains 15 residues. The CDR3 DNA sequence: TGTGCCAGTAGTCCTCAACTAGCGGGGGGCTACGAGCAGTACTTC. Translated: CASSPQLAGGYEQYF. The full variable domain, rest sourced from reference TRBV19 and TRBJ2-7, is DGGITQSPKYLFRKEGQNVTLSCEQNLNHDAMYWYRQDPGQGLRLIYYSQIVNDFQKGDIAEGYSVSREKKESFPLTVTSAQKNPTAFYLCASSPQLAGGYEQYFGPGTRLTVT.

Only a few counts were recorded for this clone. The CDR3 loop reads CASSPLDRGTEAFF. The CDR3 region has the DNA TGTGCCAGCAGTCCCCTGGACAGGGGAACTGAAGCTTTCTTT. V usage is TRBV28 and J usage is TRBJ1-1, with TRBD1 identical over 9 bases. The V and J ends lost 5 bases and 5 bases, in that order; junction bases with no gene match: 6. This CDR3 contains 14 residues. Per germline, CDR1 MDHEN and CDR2 SYDVKM.

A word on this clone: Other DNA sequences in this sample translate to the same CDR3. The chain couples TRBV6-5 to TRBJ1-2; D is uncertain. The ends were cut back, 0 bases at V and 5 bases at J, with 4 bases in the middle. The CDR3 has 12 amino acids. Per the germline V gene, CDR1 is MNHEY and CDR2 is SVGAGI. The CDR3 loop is CASSYSNYGYTF. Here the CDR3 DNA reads TGTGCCAGCAGTTACTCGAATTATGGCTACACCTTC.

The CDR3 loop is CATSDSGGFITGELFF. For the CDR3, the DNA is TGTGCCACCAGTGATTCAGGGGGCTTCATCACCGGGGAGCTGTTTTTT. This sequence joins TRBV24-1 and TRBJ2-2; 8 positions agree with TRBD1. The V gene end was trimmed by 2 bases and the J gene end by 4 bases; junction bases not matched to a gene: 5. The CDR3 has 16 residues. Germline loops: CDR1 KGHDR, CDR2 SFDVKD.

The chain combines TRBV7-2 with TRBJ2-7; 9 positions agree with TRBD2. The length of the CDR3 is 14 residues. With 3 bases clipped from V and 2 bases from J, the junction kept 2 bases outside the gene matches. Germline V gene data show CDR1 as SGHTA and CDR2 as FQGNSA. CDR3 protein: CASSLASGTYEQYF. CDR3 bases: TGTGCCAGCAGCTTGGCTAGCGGGACCTACGAGCAGTACTTC.

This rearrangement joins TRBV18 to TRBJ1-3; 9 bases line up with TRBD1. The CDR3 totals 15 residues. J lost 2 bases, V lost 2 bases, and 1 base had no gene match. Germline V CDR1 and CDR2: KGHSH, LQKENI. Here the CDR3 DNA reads TGTGCCAGCTCACCAGGGACAGGGACTGGAAACACCATATATTTT. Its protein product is CASSPGTGTGNTIYF.

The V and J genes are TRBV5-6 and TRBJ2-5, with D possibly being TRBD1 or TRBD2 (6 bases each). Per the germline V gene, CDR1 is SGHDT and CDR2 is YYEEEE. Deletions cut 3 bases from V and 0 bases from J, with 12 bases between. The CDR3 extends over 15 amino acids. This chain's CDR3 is CASSSWGAHQETQYF. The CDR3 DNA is TGTGCCAGCAGCTCTTGGGGGGCCCACCAAGAGACCCAGTACTTC.

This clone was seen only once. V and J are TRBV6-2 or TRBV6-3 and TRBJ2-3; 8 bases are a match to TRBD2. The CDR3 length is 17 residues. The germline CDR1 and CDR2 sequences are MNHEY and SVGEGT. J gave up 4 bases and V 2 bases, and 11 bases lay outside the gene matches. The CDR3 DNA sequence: TGTGCCAGCAGTTACCATCCGGAGCGGGGGTGGGCAGATACGCAGTATTTT. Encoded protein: CASSYHPERGWADTQYF.

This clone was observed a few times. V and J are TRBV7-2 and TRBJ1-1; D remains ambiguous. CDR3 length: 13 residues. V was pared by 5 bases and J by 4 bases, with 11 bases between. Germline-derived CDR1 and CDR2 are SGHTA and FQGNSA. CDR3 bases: TGTGCCAGCAGCAGAGAGGCCGGCACTGAAGCTTTCTTT. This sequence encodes CASSREAGTEAFF.

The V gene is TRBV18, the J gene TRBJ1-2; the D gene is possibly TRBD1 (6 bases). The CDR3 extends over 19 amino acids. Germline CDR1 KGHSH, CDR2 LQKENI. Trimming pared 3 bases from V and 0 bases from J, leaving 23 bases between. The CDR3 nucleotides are TGTGCCAGCTCACCTACCGGGACAATCAGTGTCAGAGCTAACTATGGCTACACCTTC. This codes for CASSPTGTISVRANYGYTF. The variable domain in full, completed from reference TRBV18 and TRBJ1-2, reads NAGVMQNPRHLVRRRGQEARLRCSPMKGHSHVYWYRQLPEEGLKFMVYLQKENIIDESGMPKERFSAEFPKEGPSILRIQQVVRGDSAAYFCASSPTGTISVRANYGYTFGSGTRLTVV.

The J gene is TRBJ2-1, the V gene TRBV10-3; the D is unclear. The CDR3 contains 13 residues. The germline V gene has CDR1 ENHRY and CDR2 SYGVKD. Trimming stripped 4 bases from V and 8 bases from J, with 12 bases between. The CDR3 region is CAISVGRDDEQFF. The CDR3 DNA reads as TGTGCCATCAGTGTGGGTAGAGACGATGAGCAGTTCTTC.

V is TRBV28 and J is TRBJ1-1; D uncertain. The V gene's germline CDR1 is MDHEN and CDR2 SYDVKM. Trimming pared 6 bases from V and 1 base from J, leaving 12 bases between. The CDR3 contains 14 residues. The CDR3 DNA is TGTGCCAGCAGAAGGATCACACGGAACACTGAAGCTTTCTTT. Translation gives CASRRITRNTEAFF.

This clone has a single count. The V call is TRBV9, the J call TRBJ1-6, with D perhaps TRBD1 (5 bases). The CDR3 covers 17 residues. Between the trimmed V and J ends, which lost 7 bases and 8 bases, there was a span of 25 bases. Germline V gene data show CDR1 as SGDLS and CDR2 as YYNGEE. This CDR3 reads CASPAGPTLFHDSPLHF. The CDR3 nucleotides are TGTGCCAGCCCCGCGGGGCCCACCCTTTTTCACGATTCACCCCTCCACTTT.

The CDR3 DNA is TGTGCCAGCAGCCAAGGGGAGGGCGGGGAAAAACTGTTTTTT. Translating gives CASSQGEGGEKLFF. The chain couples TRBV3-1 (or the pseudogene TRBV3-2) to TRBJ1-4, with D hard to call. In germline, CDR1 is LGHDT, CDR2 YNNKEL (reference sequence). The CDR3 is 14 residues long. With 1 base removed from V and 8 bases from J, the gap between germline ends came to 11 bases.

CDR3 loop: CASSDREGRETQYF. The CDR3 coding sequence is TGCGCCAGCAGTGACCGCGAGGGTCGAGAGACCCAGTACTTC. The genes are TRBV10-1 and TRBJ2-5, with D possibly matching TRBD2 (5 bases). CDR1 and CDR2 from the germline V gene are WNHNN and SYGVQD (reference sequence). Deletions cut 3 bases from V and 4 bases from J, with 12 bases between. CDR3 length: 14 amino acids.

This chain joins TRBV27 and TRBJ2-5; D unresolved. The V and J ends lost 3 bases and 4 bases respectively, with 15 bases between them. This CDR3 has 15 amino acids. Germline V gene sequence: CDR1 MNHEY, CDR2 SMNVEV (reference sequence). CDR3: CASSFSLSRAETQYF. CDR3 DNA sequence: TGTGCCAGCAGTTTTAGTTTGAGTAGGGCAGAGACCCAGTACTTC.

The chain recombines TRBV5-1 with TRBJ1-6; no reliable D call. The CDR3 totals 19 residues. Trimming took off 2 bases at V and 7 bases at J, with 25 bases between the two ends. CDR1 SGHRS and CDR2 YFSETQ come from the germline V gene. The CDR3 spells CASSLGWQPSGSKNSPLHF. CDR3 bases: TGCGCCAGCAGCTTAGGGTGGCAGCCCAGCGGGAGCAAGAATTCACCCCTCCACTTT.

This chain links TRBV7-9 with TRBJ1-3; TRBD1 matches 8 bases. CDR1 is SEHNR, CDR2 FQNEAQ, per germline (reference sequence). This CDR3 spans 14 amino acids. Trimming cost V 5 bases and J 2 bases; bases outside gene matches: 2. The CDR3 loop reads CASSEQGAGNTIYF. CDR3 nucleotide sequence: TGTGCCAGCAGCGAACAGGGGGCTGGAAACACCATATATTTT. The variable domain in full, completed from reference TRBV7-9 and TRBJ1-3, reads DTGVSQNPRHKITKRGQNVTFRCDPISEHNRLYWYRQTLGQGPEFLTYFQNEAQLEKSRLLSDRFSAERPKGSFSTLEIQRTEQGDSAMYLCASSEQGAGNTIYFGEGSWLTVV.

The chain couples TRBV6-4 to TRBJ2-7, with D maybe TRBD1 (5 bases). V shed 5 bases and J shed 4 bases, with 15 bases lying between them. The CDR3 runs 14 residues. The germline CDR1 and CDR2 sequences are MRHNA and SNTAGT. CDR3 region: CASSWGQSPYEQYF. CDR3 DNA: TGTGCCAGCAGTTGGGGCCAGTCCCCATACGAGCAGTACTTC.